This T cell receptor (beta chain) was obtained from a study of shared clonotypes between healthy human individuals. Combination of CD45RO+ cells with CCR7-negative CD45RA+ TemRA cells was used for CD8 memory. TCRdb's copy holds only in-frame clones and misses some; the assay was immunoSEQ multiplex PCR. The sample has fewer than 850,000 clones; roughly 91% are singletons. The CDR3 sequence is 16 residues long. The germline V gene encodes CDR1 SEHNR and CDR2 FQNEAQ (reference sequence). This receptor was taken from a man aged 18 to 29 in good health. Some clones in this sample may be carry-over from other donors' samples. The genes are TRBV7-9 and TRBJ2-5, with D possibly TRBD2 on 7 matching bases. The DNA end lines up better with TRBJ2-7; the J call may be wrong. Sequencing input: memory CD8+ T cells from PBMCs. Subset: CD45RO+ cells pooled with CCR7-negative TemRA cells. The CDR3 reads CASSQKAGAVFHEQYF. DNA for the CDR3: TGTGCCAGCAGCCAAAAGGCGGGGGCGGTTTTCCACGAGCAGTACTTC.